A selection of T cell receptor beta chains follows, all from one sample in a study of identical twins. TCRdb fed the 5' RACE reads into MiXCR, producing one record per CDR3 protein. The table includes approximately 220,000 distinct CDR3 sequences, 9.4% detected once. Sequencing was performed on memory (CD45RO+) T cells sorted from blood. Receptors originate from a woman aged 18-30 years in good health. The CDR3 runs from the conserved cysteine through the conserved F or W. D genes are given only for firm matches. The listing skips clone size in some rows; elsewhere it reads once, few, many or a size class.

abundance	d_gene	len	v_gene	j_gene	CDR3nt	CDR3aa
-	TRBD2	14	TRBV5-1	TRBJ2-5	TGCGCCAGCTCCGACTCAAGCGGGAGCGAGACCCAGTACTTC	CASSDSSGSETQYF
many	TRBD1	16	TRBV12-3/TRBV12-4	TRBJ1-5	TGTGCCAGCAGTTTAGTCGGGACAGGGACGAGTCAGCCCCAGCATTTT	CASSLVGTGTSQPQHF
-	-	14	TRBV3-1	TRBJ2-4	TGTGCCAGCAGCCAAGAGTTAGCCAAAAACATTCAGTACTTC	CASSQELAKNIQYF
many	TRBD2	14	TRBV9	TRBJ2-3	TGTGCCAGCAGCGTATCCCGGGGGGCAGATACGCAGTATTTT	CASSVSRGADTQYF
many	-	11	TRBV29-1	TRBJ2-7	TGCAGCGGAAAACAGGGTGCCGAGCAGTACTTC	CSGKQGAEQYF
-	TRBD2	16	TRBV11-2	TRBJ2-5	TGTGCCAGCAGCGCTGGGACTACCGCCTTACAAGAGACCCAGTACTTC	CASSAGTTALQETQYF
few	-	14	TRBV6-1	TRBJ1-2	TGTGCCAGCAGCCGCGACACGACGGTCTATGGCTACACCTTC	CASSRDTTVYGYTF
few	-	16	TRBV7-8	TRBJ2-2	TGTGCCAGCAGCTTAATGGGTAGCTTCCACACCGGGGAGCTGTTTTTT	CASSLMGSFHTGELFF
-	-	14	TRBV2	TRBJ1-2	TGTGCCAGCACTTCCGGGTCGGCTAACTATGGCTACACCTTC	CASTSGSANYGYTF
few	TRBD2	15	TRBV10-3	TRBJ2-1	TGTGCCGCCAGAGCGGGACCTAGCTCCTACAATGAGCAGTTCTTC	CAARAGPSSYNEQFF
-	TRBD2	15	TRBV11-3	TRBJ2-3	TGTGCCAGCGCGGTAGGCGGGAGGGCCACAGATACGCAGTATTTT	CASAVGGRATDTQYF
few	-	16	TRBV27	TRBJ2-6	TGTGCCAGCAGTCCCTACCCAGACTCTGGGGCCAACGTCCTGACTTTC	CASSPYPDSGANVLTF
-	-	14	TRBV6-5	TRBJ1-1	TGTGCCAGCAGTTTGCGGGGAGGAAGGACTGAAGCTTTCTTT	CASSLRGGRTEAFF
many	TRBD2	14	TRBV5-6	TRBJ2-1	TGTGCCAGCAGCTCGGGACTAGCGGATGGGAGAAAGTTCTTC	CASSSGLADGRKFF
few	-	18	TRBV12-3/TRBV12-4	TRBJ2-6	TGTGCCAGCAGTTTTCGGGAGGGGGCGATTACTGGGGCCAACGTCCTGACTTTC	CASSFREGAITGANVLTF
few	TRBD2	17	TRBV9	TRBJ2-1	TGTGCCAGCAGCGTAGCTGGGCCCGGGGAGGGTTACAATGAGCAGTTCTTC	CASSVAGPGEGYNEQFF
few	-	14	TRBV7-9	TRBJ1-2	TGTGCCAGCAGCTTAGCAGGGGCTGCATATGGCTACACCTTC	CASSLAGAAYGYTF
-	-	13	TRBV27	TRBJ1-2	TGTGCCAGCAGTTTAATCGGTTTTGGTGGCTACACCTTC	CASSLIGFGGYTF
few	-	18	TRBV30	TRBJ2-6	TGTGCCTGGAGTGGGTCTCGGGGTTTTTACTCTGGGGCCAACGTCCTGACTTTC	CAWSGSRGFYSGANVLTF
-	-	14	TRBV20-1	TRBJ2-3	TGCAGTGCTAGTCGGCAGGACAGCACAGATACGCAGTATTTT	CSASRQDSTDTQYF
many	TRBD1	17	TRBV18	TRBJ1-3	TGTGCCAGCTCACCACAATTCGGGACAGTTTCTGGAAACACCATATATTTT	CASSPQFGTVSGNTIYF
-	TRBD2	15	TRBV5-1	TRBJ2-1	TGCGCCAGCAGCCCCGGACTAGCGAGTTACAATGAGCAGTTCTTC	CASSPGLASYNEQFF
-	TRBD2	16	TRBV20-1	TRBJ2-1	TGCAGTGCTAGAGATCCCACTAGGCGGGGGGGTAATGAGCAGTTCTTC	CSARDPTRRGGNEQFF
many	-	14	TRBV6-5	TRBJ2-3	TGTGCCAGCAGTTTCGACAGGAGCACAGATACGCAGTATTTT	CASSFDRSTDTQYF
-	-	13	TRBV25-1	TRBJ2-7	TGTGCCAGCCAAACGGACACCTCCGGGGAGCAGTACTTC	CASQTDTSGEQYF
-	-	13	TRBV11-3	TRBJ2-2	TGTGCCAGCAGCTTTGCTCATCCCGGGGAGCTGTTTTTT	CASSFAHPGELFF
many	-	12	TRBV11-2	TRBJ1-2	TGTGCCAGCAGCTTAGGAAACTATGGCTACACCTTC	CASSLGNYGYTF
-	-	15	TRBV10-3	TRBJ2-3	TGTGCCATCAGTGAGTCGTCCTCTAGCACAGATACGCAGTATTTT	CAISESSSSTDTQYF
few	-	13	TRBV20-1	TRBJ1-3	TGCAGTGCTAGTGTCCAGGGGCGAGACACCATATATTTT	CSASVQGRDTIYF
-	TRBD2	15	TRBV4-2	TRBJ2-1	TGTGCCAGCAGCCAAGGTCTGGGGGAGGGCAATGAGCAGTTCTTC	CASSQGLGEGNEQFF
-	-	15	TRBV3-1	TRBJ1-1	TGTGCCAGCAGCCAAGGGGCAGCTCTGAACACTGAAGCTTTCTTT	CASSQGAALNTEAFF
-	TRBD2	15	TRBV12-3/TRBV12-4	TRBJ2-3	TGTGCCAGCAGCTCTAGCGGGAGGGAGGGAGATACGCAGTATTTT	CASSSSGREGDTQYF
few	TRBD1	14	TRBV2	TRBJ2-2	TGTGCCAGCAGCCCGACAGGGCGTCTCGGGGAGCTGTTTTTT	CASSPTGRLGELFF
-	TRBD1	15	TRBV20-1	TRBJ1-1	TGCAGTGCTAGAGGAGGTACAGGGGGCCACACTGAAGCTTTCTTT	CSARGGTGGHTEAFF
few	TRBD1	14	TRBV5-6	TRBJ2-7	TGTGCCAGCAGCGCGAACAGGGGTCCCTACGAGCAGTACTTC	CASSANRGPYEQYF
-	-	15	TRBV4-3	TRBJ1-1	TGCGCCAGCACCTCACAACTTGACGGACTCACTGAAGCTTTCTTT	CASTSQLDGLTEAFF
many	-	14	TRBV29-1	TRBJ2-5	TGCAGCGTTGGGAGGGGGAGGGCGAAAGAGACCCAGTACTTC	CSVGRGRAKETQYF
-	-	16	TRBV7-2	TRBJ1-4	TGTGCCAGCAGCTTAGCGCCGGGGGACGTTTCTGAAAAACTGTTTTTT	CASSLAPGDVSEKLFF
-	TRBD2	15	TRBV11-2	TRBJ2-1	TGTGCCAGCAGCTTAGCTACTAGCGGGAGGAGTGAGCAGTTCTTC	CASSLATSGRSEQFF
-	TRBD1	13	TRBV20-1	TRBJ1-5	TGCAGTGCTATTGGACAGGGAAGTCAGCCCCAGCATTTT	CSAIGQGSQPQHF
-	-	17	TRBV6-4	TRBJ2-1	TGTGCCAGCAGTGACTCGGGCCTTGGGAGCTCCTACAATGAGCAGTTCTTC	CASSDSGLGSSYNEQFF
few	TRBD2	15	TRBV6-2/TRBV6-3	TRBJ2-7	TGTGCCAGCAGTGACGCTAGCGGGATCATCTACGAGCAGTACTTC	CASSDASGIIYEQYF
many	TRBD2	16	TRBV5-1	TRBJ2-1	TGCGCCAGCAGCTTGACAGCGGGGGGACTCTACAATGAGCAGTTCTTC	CASSLTAGGLYNEQFF
few	-	15	TRBV18	TRBJ2-5	TGTGCCAGCTCACCAGTAATGATGGGAGGAGAGACCCAGTACTTC	CASSPVMMGGETQYF
once	-	11	TRBV20-1	TRBJ2-7	TGCAGTGCTGCCGACCTCTACGAGCAGTACTTC	CSAADLYEQYF
few	-	15	TRBV7-9	TRBJ1-1	TGTGCCAGCAGCACCCGACAGTCGATGAACACTGAAGCTTTCTTT	CASSTRQSMNTEAFF
-	-	11	TRBV12-3/TRBV12-4	TRBJ2-1	TGTGCCAGCAGAGGGGTTGATGAGCAGTTCTTC	CASRGVDEQFF
-	-	13	TRBV29-1	TRBJ2-2	TGCAGCGGAGGGGACACCTACACCGGGGAGCTGTTTTTT	CSGGDTYTGELFF
many	-	14	TRBV7-9	TRBJ2-3	TGTGCCAGCAGCTTACGTGTCAGCACAGATACGCAGTATTTT	CASSLRVSTDTQYF
-	-	14	TRBV20-1	TRBJ2-7	TGCAGTGCTAGAGATTCCAAGAGGGCCCACGAGCAGTACTTC	CSARDSKRAHEQYF